Listed below are T cell receptor beta chains from one sample, sequenced in a study of cytomegalovirus exposure and HLA in healthy donors. Using immunoSEQ multiplex PCR, the repertoire was profiled, and TCRdb retains in-frame clones only, with some absent. The sample lists 150,000 or so clones, about 80% occurring once. The sequenced sample consisted of PBMCs. These receptors originate from a woman between 40 and 55 years old in good health and CMV-seronegative. Each CDR3 is given with its conserved first and last residue. Each record gives: V gene, CDR3 length, clone size, CDR3 protein. The listing skips clone size in some rows; elsewhere it reads once, few, many or a size class.

v_call: TRBV5-1; cdr3_length: 14; clone_size: -; cdr3_aa: CASSRTGANTEAFF
v_call: TRBV6-5; cdr3_length: 14; clone_size: once; cdr3_aa: CASSYGTGGDEQFF
v_call: TRBV10-3; cdr3_length: 14; clone_size: -; cdr3_aa: CAISDNSGVQPQHF
v_call: TRBV7-2; cdr3_length: 14; clone_size: few; cdr3_aa: CASSSGTGNQPQHF
v_call: TRBV4-1; cdr3_length: 17; clone_size: -; cdr3_aa: CASSQAEGLAGEGEQFF
v_call: TRBV30; cdr3_length: 16; clone_size: -; cdr3_aa: CAWSPRKGQGRTEAFF
v_call: TRBV7-6; cdr3_length: 17; clone_size: -; cdr3_aa: CASSLAGLPSGANVLTF
v_call: TRBV7-2; cdr3_length: 14; clone_size: few; cdr3_aa: CASSLARGGYGYTF
v_call: TRBV27; cdr3_length: 15; clone_size: few; cdr3_aa: CASRQRETSLNEQFF
v_call: TRBV27; cdr3_length: 13; clone_size: -; cdr3_aa: CASSFRESHGYTF
v_call: TRBV15; cdr3_length: 18; clone_size: -; cdr3_aa: CATSLPVDGTGDQETQYF
v_call: TRBV19; cdr3_length: 14; clone_size: -; cdr3_aa: CASRGRRDADTQYF
v_call: TRBV5-1; cdr3_length: 16; clone_size: -; cdr3_aa: CASSQGRDRGFYGYTF
v_call: TRBV19; cdr3_length: 14; clone_size: -; cdr3_aa: CASSIRGQGMGYTF
v_call: TRBV5-3; cdr3_length: 18; clone_size: -; cdr3_aa: CARSLGGAWIAGEDEQFF
v_call: TRBV30; cdr3_length: 14; clone_size: -; cdr3_aa: CAWSRRLLTYEQYF
v_call: TRBV27; cdr3_length: 14; clone_size: few; cdr3_aa: CASSFQGPSYEQYF
v_call: TRBV7-9; cdr3_length: 16; clone_size: few; cdr3_aa: CASSLGDRGLQETQYF
v_call: TRBV7-2; cdr3_length: 14; clone_size: -; cdr3_aa: CASSPRQYLGELFF
v_call: TRBV7-9; cdr3_length: 13; clone_size: -; cdr3_aa: CASSYKSTGELFF
v_call: TRBV11-2; cdr3_length: 15; clone_size: -; cdr3_aa: CASSLTSLSSYEQYF
v_call: TRBV7-9; cdr3_length: 13; clone_size: once; cdr3_aa: CASSLGVANEQFF
v_call: TRBV30; cdr3_length: 15; clone_size: once; cdr3_aa: CAWSGGSSSYNEQFF
v_call: TRBV5-5; cdr3_length: 13; clone_size: -; cdr3_aa: CASSTGQGVEAFF
v_call: TRBV5-4; cdr3_length: 15; clone_size: -; cdr3_aa: CASSLSAGGVNTQYF
v_call: TRBV6-1; cdr3_length: 15; clone_size: -; cdr3_aa: CASSEAHGQTYGYTF
v_call: TRBV9; cdr3_length: 14; clone_size: -; cdr3_aa: CASSVAMNTGELFF
v_call: TRBV2; cdr3_length: 16; clone_size: -; cdr3_aa: CASSLTSGTSTDTQYF
v_call: TRBV28; cdr3_length: 15; clone_size: once; cdr3_aa: CASSSPGGVGEKLFF
v_call: TRBV5-5; cdr3_length: 15; clone_size: -; cdr3_aa: CASSLGGQGGYGYTF
v_call: TRBV7-9; cdr3_length: 13; clone_size: -; cdr3_aa: CASSPRQTYEQYF
v_call: TRBV11-2; cdr3_length: 14; clone_size: once; cdr3_aa: CASSLNRGPDGYTF
v_call: TRBV6-1; cdr3_length: 15; clone_size: -; cdr3_aa: CASSLTGGVNQPQHF
v_call: TRBV10-2; cdr3_length: 15; clone_size: once; cdr3_aa: CASSERIGGNQPQHF
v_call: TRBV27; cdr3_length: 13; clone_size: -; cdr3_aa: CASSLVSGQPQHF
v_call: TRBV19; cdr3_length: 16; clone_size: -; cdr3_aa: CASSIGASDSTDTQYF
v_call: TRBV7-9; cdr3_length: 14; clone_size: once; cdr3_aa: CASSSTGEDYGYTF
v_call: TRBV6-1; cdr3_length: 13; clone_size: -; cdr3_aa: CASSTGQAGEQYF
v_call: TRBV29-1; cdr3_length: 13; clone_size: -; cdr3_aa: CSVSAQGFYEQYF
v_call: TRBV28; cdr3_length: 14; clone_size: -; cdr3_aa: CASRTLTGGIEQFF
v_call: TRBV5-4; cdr3_length: 14; clone_size: -; cdr3_aa: CASRGGGSTDTQYF
v_call: TRBV19; cdr3_length: 15; clone_size: once; cdr3_aa: CASSIDLTSGDTQYF
v_call: TRBV7-6; cdr3_length: 18; clone_size: -; cdr3_aa: CASSFHTSRGQGTDTQYF
v_call: TRBV7-9; cdr3_length: 15; clone_size: -; cdr3_aa: CASSFSSVSSGELFF
v_call: TRBV7-7; cdr3_length: 15; clone_size: -; cdr3_aa: CASSLGLANNNEQFF
v_call: TRBV7-7; cdr3_length: 14; clone_size: few; cdr3_aa: CASSPERGASEQFF
v_call: TRBV11-1; cdr3_length: 15; clone_size: once; cdr3_aa: CASSPYPFLNTEAFF
v_call: TRBV20-1; cdr3_length: 11; clone_size: -; cdr3_aa: CSARTGSGYTF
v_call: TRBV7-3; cdr3_length: 12; clone_size: -; cdr3_aa: CASSLGSWELFF
v_call: TRBV10-3; cdr3_length: 13; clone_size: -; cdr3_aa: CAIRGGGMDTQYF
v_call: TRBV7-9; cdr3_length: 16; clone_size: -; cdr3_aa: CASSLGTGGTLYGYTF
v_call: TRBV6-5; cdr3_length: 13; clone_size: -; cdr3_aa: CASRPQGAIEQYF
v_call: TRBV7-9; cdr3_length: 17; clone_size: -; cdr3_aa: CASSLGAGAVGNQPQHF
v_call: TRBV7-9; cdr3_length: 17; clone_size: -; cdr3_aa: CASSLKKDSGRGGEQYF